The clone carrying this T cell receptor (beta chain) was found many times. This record belongs to a study of neurological immune-mediated disorders. The CDR3 runs to 11 residues. Germline V gene sequence: CDR1 MNHEY, CDR2 SMNVEV (reference sequence). V shed 10 bases and J shed 6 bases, with 7 bases lying between them. TCRdb analysed the 5' RACE reads with MiXCR anew, one entry per CDR3 protein. The sample has about 17,000 distinct CDR3 sequences; roughly 3% are singletons. The chain has TRBV27 and TRBJ1-6, with D possibly being TRBD1 (5 bases). The receptor comes from a woman between 35 and 50 years old in good health. The sample comprised CD8+ T cells from blood. The CDR3 coding sequence is TGTGCCACGGGGGTTAATTCACCCCTCCACTTT. Protein: CATGVNSPLHF.